Sequencing of this TCR beta chain was carried out in a study of T-cell reconstitution after alpha-beta-depleted transplantation in children. Study results and caveats: Newly made T cells mostly supplied T-cell counts and diversity one year after transplant. Several hundred expanded graft clones reportedly were the source of alpha-beta T cells about two months after transplant. There were some patients whose high TCRbeta diversity at day 60 came from surviving recipient T cells and thymic progenitors.

Comment on this clonotype: Its antigen is currently unknown.

Unique molecular identifiers were incorporated during preparation of the TCRbeta library. One entry per CDR3 protein results from TCRdb running MiXCR on the PCR reads. The sample yields some 830,000 distinct CDR3 sequences, less than 20% seen once. This CDR3 region has 17 residues. Trimming removed 6 bases from V and 0 bases from J, with 18 bases in between. The germline gives CDR1 SNHLY, CDR2 FYNNEI. The V and J genes are TRBV2 and TRBJ1-5; possibly TRBD1 for D (5 bases). The receptor was derived from a male patient between 10 and 17 years old who had a stem cell transplant for acute lymphoblastic leukemia, so the T cells may come from the graft donor. The specimen was PBMCs, mostly from graft donor cells, collected 360 days after TCRalphabeta/CD19-depleted stem cell transplant. This CDR3 reads CASRRDPSVFSNQPQHF. CDR3 DNA sequence: TGTGCCAGCAGACGGGACCCGTCGGTTTTTAGCAATCAGCCCCAGCATTTT.